These 20 T cell receptor beta chains were all obtained from the same sample, sequenced in a study of blood T cell repertoires in COVID-19. Sequencing used immunoSEQ multiplex PCR; TCRdb keeps in-frame clones, though not all of them. The sample includes about 14,000 clones, around four fifths of them seen just once. Input material: peripheral blood. The receptors shown here come from a man between 70 and 80 years old with acute or convalescent COVID-19.

The chain combines TRBV7-8 with TRBJ1-6; D uncertain. Germline CDR1 reads SGHVS; CDR2 reads FQNEAQ. CDR3 length: 13 amino acids. V lost 1 base and J lost 7, with 5 bases in between. The CDR3 region has the DNA TGTGCCAGCAGCTTAGGTCCGAATTCACCCCTCCACTTT. This codes for CASSLGPNSPLHF.

The V and J genes are TRBV7-2 and TRBJ2-5, with D perhaps TRBD1 (6 bases). Germline-derived CDR1 and CDR2 are SGHTA and FQGNSA. There are 15 residues in the CDR3. Trimming removed 6 bases from V and 3 bases from J, with 17 bases in between. CDR3 residues: CASRPSIWTEETQYF. The CDR3 bases are TGTGCCAGCAGGCCCTCTATTTGGACAGAAGAGACCCAGTACTTC.

The chain recombines TRBV2 with TRBJ2-1, with 11 bases identical to TRBD1. Germline CDR1 SNHLY, CDR2 FYNNEI. The CDR3 totals 15 residues. V lost 4 bases and J lost 9; bases outside the gene matches: 8. CDR3 residues: CASSARDRGFSEQFF. Written as DNA, the CDR3 is TGTGCCAGCAGTGCCCGGGACAGGGGGTTCAGTGAGCAGTTCTTC.

This clone occurred a few times. The CDR3 region is CATSEGGQPFYEQYF. In DNA, the CDR3 is TGTGCCACCAGTGAAGGGGGACAGCCCTTCTACGAGCAGTACTTC. This chain joins TRBV15 and TRBJ2-7; TRBD1 matches at 7 bases. Germline V gene sequence: CDR1 LNHNV, CDR2 YYDKDF (reference sequence). V shed 6 bases and J 3 bases; nucleotides not matched to a gene: 11. This CDR3 comprises 15 residues.

The V and J genes are TRBV23-1 and TRBJ2-3; the D gene is possibly TRBD2 (5 bases). TRBV23-1 is classed as an ORF, of uncertain function. V was pared by 2 bases and J by 0 bases, with 6 bases between. The CDR3 contains 14 residues. CDR3 coding DNA: TGCGCCAGCAGTCAACTAGCCAGCACAGATACGCAGTATTTT. Its protein product is CASSQLASTDTQYF.

The chain couples TRBV5-1 to TRBJ2-1; 9 bases are a match to TRBD1. This CDR3 spans 16 amino acids. CDR1 is SGHRS, CDR2 YFSETQ, per germline. J gave up 5 bases and V 3 bases, and 9 bases lay outside the gene matches. DNA of the CDR3: TGCGCCAGCAGCTATTCCGGGACAGGGCGGAACAATGAGCAGTTCTTC. This sequence encodes CASSYSGTGRNNEQFF.

This clone appeared a few times. V and J are TRBV4-3 and TRBJ2-1; D is undetermined. Germline V gene sequence: CDR1 LGHNA, CDR2 YSLEER. V lost 0 bases and J lost 8, with 11 bases in between. The CDR3 spans 14 residues. CDR3 coding DNA: TGCGCCAGCAGCCAAGATCCCTGGAGCGATGAGCAGTTCTTC. This translates into CASSQDPWSDEQFF.

The chain has TRBV19 and TRBJ2-7; 16 bases map to TRBD2. CDR3 length: 18 residues. The germline V gene has CDR1 LNHDA and CDR2 SQIVND (reference sequence). Trimming took 4 bases from V and 4 from J; bases not matched to a gene: 10. The CDR3 spells CASSTGTSGGARFYEQYF. CDR3 sequence (DNA): TGTGCCAGTAGTACCGGGACTAGCGGGGGGGCCAGGTTTTACGAGCAGTACTTC.

In its sample, this clone was seen a few times. The V and J genes are TRBV2 and TRBJ2-1; D is possibly TRBD1 (6 bases). Looked up from germline, CDR1 is SNHLY and CDR2 is FYNNEI. V was cut by 4 bases and J by 4 bases, with 11 bases left in between. CDR3 length: 14 residues. The CDR3 DNA reads TGTGCCAGCAGTGTCTGGACAGTTTACAATGAGCAGTTCTTC. As protein: CASSVWTVYNEQFF. Using reference TRBV2 and TRBJ2-1 for the parts outside the CDR3, the full variable domain is EPEVTQTPSHQVTQMGQEVILRCVPISNHLYFYWYRQILGQKVEFLVSFYNNEISEKSEIFDDQFSVERPDGSNFTLKIRSTKLEDSAMYFCASSVWTVYNEQFFGPGTRLTVL.

The chain joins TRBV4-3 to TRBJ2-1; tentatively, D is TRBD2 (6 bases). Germline-derived CDR1 and CDR2 are LGHNA and YSLEER. Deletions cut 4 bases from V and 10 bases from J, with 17 bases between. The CDR3 contains 14 residues. For the CDR3, the DNA is TGCGCCAGCAGCCGCCCCGTCCCGGGGGTGGAGCAGTTCTTC. Protein product: CASSRPVPGVEQFF.

The chain links TRBV19 to TRBJ2-7; 8 bases line up with TRBD1. The CDR3 consists of 14 residues. The J segment lost 2 bases and the V segment lost 5 bases, leaving 5 bases of the junction unmatched. Germline V gene sequence: CDR1 LNHDA, CDR2 SQIVND (reference sequence). The CDR3 DNA sequence: TGTGCCAGTAGTTCCCGGGACAGGACCTACGAGCAGTACTTC. It specifies CASSSRDRTYEQYF.

This clone was picked up one time. V and J are TRBV6-5 and TRBJ1-5; D is perhaps TRBD1 (6 bases). The CDR3 contains 13 residues. The germline V gene encodes CDR1 MNHEY and CDR2 SVGAGI. With 4 bases removed from V and 7 bases from J, the gap between germline ends came to 11 bases. The CDR3 DNA sequence: TGTGCCAGCAGTTCACAGGGATGGCAGCCCCAGCATTTT. Its translation is CASSSQGWQPQHF.

The rearrangement joins TRBV5-6 to TRBJ1-2, with D possibly TRBD1 on 5 matching bases. The CDR3 runs 15 residues. V was clipped by 6 bases and J by 4 bases, with 19 bases between them. CDR1 SGHDT and CDR2 YYEEEE come from the germline V gene. CDR3 region: CASTPTNRPGYGYTF. The CDR3 bases are TGTGCCAGCACCCCGACGAACAGGCCGGGCTATGGCTACACCTTC.

V usage is TRBV29-1 and J usage is TRBJ1-2; no firm D call. From germline, CDR1 is SQVTM and CDR2 ANQGSEA. There are 15 residues in the CDR3. Between the trimmed V and J ends, which lost 4 bases and 3 bases, there was a span of 18 bases. For the CDR3, the DNA is TGCAGCGTTGGGGTTTCTCCCCCGGAGGACTATGGCTACACCTTC. Translation gives CSVGVSPPEDYGYTF.

This clone was recorded once. The CDR3 loop is CASSRPRSGTGGSEAFF. For the CDR3, the DNA is TGTGCCAGCAGCCGACCTCGCTCCGGGACAGGAGGGTCTGAAGCTTTCTTT. The chain links TRBV6-2 or TRBV6-3 to TRBJ1-1, with TRBD1 identical over 8 bases. The CDR3 is 17 residues long. Germline assignment: CDR1 MNHEY and CDR2 SVGEGT. The trim removed 6 bases at V and 6 bases at J, leaving 18 bases unmatched.

The chain uses TRBV7-2 and TRBJ2-2; D uncertain. The CDR3 length is 13 residues. V lost 5 bases to trimming and J lost 8 bases, with 12 bases between them. Per the germline V gene, CDR1 is SGHTA and CDR2 is FQGNSA. The CDR3 spells CASSARPEGELFF. The CDR3, as DNA: TGTGCCAGCAGCGCTCGTCCCGAGGGGGAGCTGTTTTTT.

V gene TRBV3-1 (or the pseudogene TRBV3-2) combines with J gene TRBJ1-6; 8 bases agree with TRBD1. CDR3 size: 14 residues. Germline trimming cut 5 bases from V and 7 bases from J; bases unmatched to any gene: 4. Germline V gene data show CDR1 as LGHDT and CDR2 as YNNKEL (reference sequence). CDR3 sequence reads: CASSWRDRNSPLHF. CDR3 sequence (DNA): TGTGCCAGCAGCTGGCGGGACAGGAATTCACCCCTCCACTTT.

The rearrangement uses TRBV19 and TRBJ2-1; 13 bases map to TRBD2. V gave up 5 bases and J gave up 4 bases; unmatched junction bases: 5. The CDR3 is made up of 16 amino acids. Germline CDR1 is LNHDA and CDR2 is SQIVND (reference sequence). The CDR3: CASSSLAGGLYNEQFF. The CDR3 bases are TGTGCCAGTAGTTCACTAGCGGGGGGGCTATACAATGAGCAGTTCTTC.

The rearrangement joins TRBV7-2 to TRBJ1-4; D not resolved. This CDR3 is built from 15 residues. The V end was cut by 5 bases, the J end by 1 base, with 11 bases between. Germline V lookup: CDR1 SGHTA, CDR2 FQGNSA. The CDR3 reads CASSVSEITNEKLFF. The DNA of the CDR3 is TGTGCCAGCAGCGTTTCAGAAATAACTAATGAAAAACTGTTTTTT.

The chain carries TRBV5-8 and TRBJ2-1; tentative D call: TRBD2 (5 bases). Trimming took off 2 bases at V and 7 bases at J, with 10 bases between the two ends. This CDR3 comprises 13 residues. In germline, CDR1 is SGHTS, CDR2 YDEGEE. The CDR3 reads CASSFDPGNEQFF. The CDR3 DNA reads as TGTGCCAGCAGCTTCGACCCGGGAAATGAGCAGTTCTTC.